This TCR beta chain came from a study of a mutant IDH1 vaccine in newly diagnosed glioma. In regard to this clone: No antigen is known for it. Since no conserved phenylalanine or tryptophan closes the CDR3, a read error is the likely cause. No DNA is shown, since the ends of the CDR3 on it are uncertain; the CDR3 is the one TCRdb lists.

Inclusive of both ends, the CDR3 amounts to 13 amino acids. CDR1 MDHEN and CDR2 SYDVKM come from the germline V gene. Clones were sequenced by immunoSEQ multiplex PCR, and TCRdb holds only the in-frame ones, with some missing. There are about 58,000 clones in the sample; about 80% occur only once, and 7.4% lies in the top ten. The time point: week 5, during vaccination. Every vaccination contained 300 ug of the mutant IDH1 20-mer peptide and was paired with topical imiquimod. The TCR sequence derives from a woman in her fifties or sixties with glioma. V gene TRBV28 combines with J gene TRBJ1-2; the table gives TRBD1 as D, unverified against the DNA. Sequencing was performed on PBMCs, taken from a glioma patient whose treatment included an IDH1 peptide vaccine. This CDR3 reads CASSLLTGIGVSV.